Listed below are T cell receptor beta chains from one sample, sequenced in a study of blood T cell repertoires in COVID-19. This table comes from immunoSEQ multiplex PCR, and its TCRdb copy is limited to in-frame clones, with some not included. The repertoire holds a few hundred thousand clones, less than 90% seen once, with roughly 6.3% in the top ten. Material: peripheral blood. Receptors originate from a man aged 60 to 75 with acute or convalescent COVID-19. CDR3s include the opening cysteine and the closing phenylalanine or tryptophan. Each record gives: D gene, clone size, V gene, J gene, CDR3 DNA, CDR3 protein. The D gene is left open where the match is weak. Expanded clones get a size class; other rows say once, few or many, or leave the size out.

>TRBD1|.|TRBV28|TRBJ1-6
TGTGCCAGCAGCTCGCCCACAGGGGGGGATTCACCCCTCCACTTT
CASSSPTGGDSPLHF
>.|few|TRBV9|TRBJ2-2
TGTGCCAGCAGCGTAGACTGGGGCAACACCGGGGAGCTGTTTTTT
CASSVDWGNTGELFF
>.|.|TRBV28|TRBJ1-2
TGTGCCAGCGCCCGGGGGAGCTATGGCTACACCTTC
CASARGSYGYTF
>TRBD2|.|TRBV6-2/TRBV6-3|TRBJ2-1
TGTGCCAGCAGTTACGCTGGCCCCGGGACTAGCGGGAGGCTCAATGAGCAGTTCTTC
CASSYAGPGTSGRLNEQFF
>.|.|TRBV7-3|TRBJ2-1
TGTGCCAGCAGCTCCCCGGGACTCCGAAAAAATGAGCAGTTCTTC
CASSSPGLRKNEQFF
>.|.|TRBV10-3|TRBJ2-7
TGTGCCATCACCCCCCTCTCCTACGAGCAGTACTTC
CAITPLSYEQYF
>TRBD1|.|TRBV7-2|TRBJ2-1
TGTGCCAGCAGCCCCGGACAGGGGGGATACAATGAGCAGTTCTTC
CASSPGQGGYNEQFF
>.|.|TRBV30|TRBJ1-2
TGTGCCTGGAGTGTAGGGAGGCTGTCAAGGAACTATGGCTACACCTTC
CAWSVGRLSRNYGYTF
>.|.|TRBV12-3/TRBV12-4|TRBJ2-5
TGTGCCAGCAGTCCGCCAGGAGAGACCCAGTACTTC
CASSPPGETQYF
>.|.|TRBV5-1|TRBJ2-7
TGCGCCAGCAGCTTGAACACAGGTCCCTACGAGCAGTACTTC
CASSLNTGPYEQYF
>TRBD1|.|TRBV24-1|TRBJ2-5
TGTGCCACCAGTGGTATGGGGGAGACAGGGGGAGAAGAGACCCAGTACTTC
CATSGMGETGGEETQYF
>.|.|TRBV7-6|TRBJ1-1
TGTGCCAGCAGCTCTTACAGGGAAACTTACGGGGAAGCTTTCTTT
CASSSYRETYGEAFF
>TRBD1|.|TRBV11-3|TRBJ2-5
TGTGCCAGCAGCGTCTACAGGGGCCAGGAGACCCAGTACTTC
CASSVYRGQETQYF
>TRBD1|.|TRBV9|TRBJ2-3
TGTGCCAGCAGCGTCTGGGACAGGGAGATAGATACGCAGTATTTT
CASSVWDREIDTQYF
>.|.|TRBV9|TRBJ2-5
TGTGCCAGCAGCGTTTTAGGTTTAGCAGAGACCCAGTACTTC
CASSVLGLAETQYF
>.|.|TRBV5-1|TRBJ2-3
TGCGCCAGCAGCTTGGGGGGTCTACAGGGCACAGATACGCAGTATTTT
CASSLGGLQGTDTQYF
>.|.|TRBV5-1|TRBJ1-1
TGCGCCAGCAGGATCGGACAGTCTTTGAACACTGAAGCTTTCTTT
CASRIGQSLNTEAFF
>TRBD1|.|TRBV3-1/TRBV3-2|TRBJ1-4
TGTGCCAGCAGCCTTAGGACAGGGCGGGATGAAAAACTGTTTTTT
CASSLRTGRDEKLFF
>TRBD2|.|TRBV10-3|TRBJ2-1
TGTGCCATCAGAGGGAGGACTAGTAACTCCTACAATGAGCAGTTCTTC
CAIRGRTSNSYNEQFF
>.|.|TRBV7-2|TRBJ1-4
TGTGCCAGCAGCTCAACAGGGAATAGGGAAAAACTGTTTTTT
CASSSTGNREKLFF
>TRBD1|.|TRBV6-1|TRBJ1-1
TGTGCCAGCAGTGAAGAGTGGACAGGGAGAACTGAAGCTTTCTTT
CASSEEWTGRTEAFF
>.|.|TRBV10-3|TRBJ2-5
TGTGCCATCAGTGAGTCGACAGAACAAGAGACCCAGTACTTC
CAISESTEQETQYF
>TRBD2|.|TRBV10-3|TRBJ2-2
TGTGCCATCACCCCGGGAGTAGCGGGAGCGAACACCGGGGAGCTGTTTTTT
CAITPGVAGANTGELFF
>TRBD1|.|TRBV6-1|TRBJ1-2
TGTGCCAGCAGTGAAGGGACAGGTCTGGCCAACTATGGCTACACCTTC
CASSEGTGLANYGYTF
>.|.|TRBV19|TRBJ1-1
TGTGCCAGTACCCTAAGGGGGACCTCTTTTGGTGATAACACTGAAGCTTTCTTT
CASTLRGTSFGDNTEAFF
>TRBD1|.|TRBV3-1/TRBV3-2|TRBJ1-4
TGTGCCAGCAGCCTCAACTCAGGGGGCTTGGCAGAAAAACTGTTTTTT
CASSLNSGGLAEKLFF
>.|.|TRBV4-2|TRBJ2-6
TGTGCCAGCAGCCAAGATCCTCCCTCTGGGGCCAACGTCCTGACTTTC
CASSQDPPSGANVLTF
>TRBD1|.|TRBV19|TRBJ1-3
TGTGCCAGTAGTATCGACACAGGGGGCTCTGGAAACACCATATATTTT
CASSIDTGGSGNTIYF
>TRBD2|.|TRBV28|TRBJ2-2
TGTGCCAGCAGTTTAAACTTTAGACTAGCGGGGACGAACACCGGGGAGCTGTTTTTT
CASSLNFRLAGTNTGELFF
>.|.|TRBV7-3|TRBJ2-2
TGTGCCAGCAGCTTAGCGGCGCGAGGCACCGGGGAGCTGTTTTTT
CASSLAARGTGELFF
>.|.|TRBV14|TRBJ2-1
TGTGCCAGCAGCCAGGATGCAGGGGGGTCCTACAATGAGCAGTTCTTC
CASSQDAGGSYNEQFF
>.|few|TRBV6-2/TRBV6-3|TRBJ2-4
TGTGCCAGCAGTCCCAGGGTTGTATCCAAAAACATTCAGTACTTC
CASSPRVVSKNIQYF
>.|.|TRBV24-1|TRBJ2-3
TGTGCCACCAGTGAACAACGTTCAGATACGCAGTATTTT
CATSEQRSDTQYF
>TRBD1|.|TRBV10-3|TRBJ2-7
TGTGCCATCAGCGGGACAGGGGAAAACTTGGGCGAGCAGTACTTC
CAISGTGENLGEQYF
>.|.|TRBV15|TRBJ1-3
TGTGCCACCAGCAGCCCCCGGGAGGGTTTATATGGAAACACCATATATTTT
CATSSPREGLYGNTIYF
>TRBD2|.|TRBV5-1|TRBJ2-3
TGCGCCAGCAGCCCGCTAGGACTAGACTCAGATACGCAGTATTTT
CASSPLGLDSDTQYF
>TRBD1|once|TRBV2|TRBJ1-5
TGTGCCAGCAGTGGGACAGGGAGAGATCAGCCCCAGCATTTT
CASSGTGRDQPQHF
>.|.|TRBV18|TRBJ2-7
TGTGCCAGCTCACCTGTGGGGGCAGGGTGGTACGAGCAGTACTTC
CASSPVGAGWYEQYF
>TRBD1|.|TRBV28|TRBJ1-2
TGTGCCAGCAGTCCCGAGGACAGGGGGCGAGGCTACACCTTC
CASSPEDRGRGYTF
>TRBD1|.|TRBV10-3|TRBJ1-1
TGTGCCATCAGGGGGGACAGGGCGGAAACGAACACTGAAGCTTTCTTT
CAIRGDRAETNTEAFF
>.|.|TRBV7-6|TRBJ2-3
TGTGCCAGCAGCTTAGGCTACAGGGTCGGGGCCGATACGCAGTATTTT
CASSLGYRVGADTQYF
>.|.|TRBV4-2|TRBJ2-3
TGTGCCAGCAGCCAAGACCCCGGGGGCACAGATACGCAGTATTTT
CASSQDPGGTDTQYF
>.|.|TRBV6-6|TRBJ2-1
TGTGCCAGCAGTTACGAAGGCGGGCCCCACAATGAGCAGTTCTTC
CASSYEGGPHNEQFF
>.|.|TRBV27|TRBJ1-1
TGTGCCAGCAGTTTATCCCGGAACACTGAAGCTTTCTTT
CASSLSRNTEAFF
>TRBD1|.|TRBV7-3|TRBJ2-5
TGTGCCAGCAGCCCCTGGGGTGACAGGGGGTCAGAGACCCAGTACTTC
CASSPWGDRGSETQYF
>.|.|TRBV4-1|TRBJ1-1
TGCGCCAGCAGCCAAGATCAGGAGGGGAGGGAAGCTTTCTTT
CASSQDQEGREAFF
>TRBD2|.|TRBV5-4|TRBJ2-3
TGTGCCAGCAGCCCTAAGACACTAGGACTAGGAGGAGATACGCAGTATTTT
CASSPKTLGLGGDTQYF